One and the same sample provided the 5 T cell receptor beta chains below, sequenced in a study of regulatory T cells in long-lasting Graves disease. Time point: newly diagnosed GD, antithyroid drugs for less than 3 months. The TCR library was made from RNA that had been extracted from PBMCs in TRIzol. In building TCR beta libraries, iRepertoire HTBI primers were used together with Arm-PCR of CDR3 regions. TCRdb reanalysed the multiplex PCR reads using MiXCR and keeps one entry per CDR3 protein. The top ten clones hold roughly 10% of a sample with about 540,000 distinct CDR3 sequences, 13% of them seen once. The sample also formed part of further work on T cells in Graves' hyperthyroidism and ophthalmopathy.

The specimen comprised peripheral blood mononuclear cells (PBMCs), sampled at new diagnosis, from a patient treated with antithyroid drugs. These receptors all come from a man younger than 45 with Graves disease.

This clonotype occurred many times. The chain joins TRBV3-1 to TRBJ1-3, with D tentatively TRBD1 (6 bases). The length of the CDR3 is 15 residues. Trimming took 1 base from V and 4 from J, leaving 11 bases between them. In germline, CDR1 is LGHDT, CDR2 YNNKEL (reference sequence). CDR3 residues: CASSQAGDGGNTIYF. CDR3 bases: TGTGCCAGCAGCCAAGCAGGGGATGGCGGAAACACCATATATTTT. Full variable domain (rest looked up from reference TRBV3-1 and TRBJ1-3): DTAVSQTPKYLVTQMGNDKSIKCEQNLGHDTMYWYKQDSKKFLKIMFSYNNKELIINETVPNRFSPKSPDKAHLNLHINSLELGDSAVYFCASSQAGDGGNTIYFGEGSWLTVV.

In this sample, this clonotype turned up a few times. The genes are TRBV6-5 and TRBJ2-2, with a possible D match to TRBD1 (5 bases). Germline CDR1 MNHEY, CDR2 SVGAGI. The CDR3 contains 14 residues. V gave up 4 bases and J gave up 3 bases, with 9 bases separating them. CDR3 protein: CASSSGWDTGELFF. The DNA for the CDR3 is TGTGCCAGCAGTTCAGGGTGGGACACCGGGGAGCTGTTTTTT.

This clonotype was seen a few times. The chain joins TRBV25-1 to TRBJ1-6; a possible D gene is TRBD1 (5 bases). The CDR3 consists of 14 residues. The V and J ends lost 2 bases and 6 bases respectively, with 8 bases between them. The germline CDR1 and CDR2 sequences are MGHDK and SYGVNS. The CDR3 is CASSEPGSNSPLHF. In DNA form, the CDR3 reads TGTGCCAGCAGTGAACCAGGGAGTAATTCACCCCTCCACTTT.

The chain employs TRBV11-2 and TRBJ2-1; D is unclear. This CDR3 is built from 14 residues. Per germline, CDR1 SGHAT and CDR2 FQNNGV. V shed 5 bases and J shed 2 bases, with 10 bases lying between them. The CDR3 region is CASSVPGPYNEQFF. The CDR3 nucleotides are TGTGCCAGCAGCGTACCGGGCCCCTACAATGAGCAGTTCTTC.

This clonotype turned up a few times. CDR3 residues: CAISDPTSGSGGANVLTF. The CDR3 DNA sequence: TGTGCCATCAGTGACCCGACTAGCGGGAGCGGTGGGGCCAACGTCCTGACTTTC. The V gene is TRBV10-3, the J gene TRBJ2-6; 12 positions match TRBD2. The CDR3 loop spans 18 amino acids. Trimming cost V 3 bases and J 3 bases; bases outside gene matches: 6. Germline CDR1 and CDR2: ENHRY and SYGVKD.